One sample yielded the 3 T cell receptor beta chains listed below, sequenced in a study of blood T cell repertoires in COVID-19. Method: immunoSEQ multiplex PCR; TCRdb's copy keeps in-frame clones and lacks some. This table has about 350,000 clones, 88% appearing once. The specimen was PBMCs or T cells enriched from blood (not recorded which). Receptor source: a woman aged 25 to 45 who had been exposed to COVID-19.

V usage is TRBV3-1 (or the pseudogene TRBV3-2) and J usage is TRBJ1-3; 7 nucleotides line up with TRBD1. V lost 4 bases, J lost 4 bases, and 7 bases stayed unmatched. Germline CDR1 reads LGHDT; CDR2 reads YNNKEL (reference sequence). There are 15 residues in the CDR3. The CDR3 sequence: CASSPDRVSGNTIYF. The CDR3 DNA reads TGTGCCAGCAGCCCAGACAGGGTATCGGGAAACACCATATATTTT.

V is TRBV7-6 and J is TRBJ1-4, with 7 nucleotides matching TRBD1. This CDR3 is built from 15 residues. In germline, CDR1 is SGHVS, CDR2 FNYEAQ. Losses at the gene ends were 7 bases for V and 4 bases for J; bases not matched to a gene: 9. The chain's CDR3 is CASTLMTGSNEKLFF. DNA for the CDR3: TGTGCCAGCACCCTTATGACAGGGAGTAATGAAAAACTGTTTTTT.

CDR3 loop: CASRDRGAGDQPQHF. The CDR3 nucleotides are TGTGCCAGTAGGGACAGGGGGGCGGGAGATCAGCCCCAGCATTTT. The chain employs TRBV19 and TRBJ1-5, with 10 positions matching TRBD1. CDR1 and CDR2 from the germline V gene are LNHDA and SQIVND (reference sequence). This CDR3 region has 15 residues. The V segment lost 6 bases and the J segment 5 bases; nucleotides outside the gene matches: 7.